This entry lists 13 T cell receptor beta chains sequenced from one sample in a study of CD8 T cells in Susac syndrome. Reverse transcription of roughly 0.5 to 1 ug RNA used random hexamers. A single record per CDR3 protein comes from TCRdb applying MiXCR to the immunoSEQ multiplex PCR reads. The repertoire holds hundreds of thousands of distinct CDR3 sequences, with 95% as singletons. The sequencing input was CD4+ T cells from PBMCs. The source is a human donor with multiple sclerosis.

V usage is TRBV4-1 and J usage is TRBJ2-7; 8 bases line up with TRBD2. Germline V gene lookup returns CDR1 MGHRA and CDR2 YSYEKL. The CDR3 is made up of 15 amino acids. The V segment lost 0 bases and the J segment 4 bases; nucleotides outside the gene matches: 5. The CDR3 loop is CASSQERTSRYEQYV. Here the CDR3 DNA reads TGCGCCAGCAGCCAAGAACGGACTAGCAGGTACGAGCAGTACGTC.

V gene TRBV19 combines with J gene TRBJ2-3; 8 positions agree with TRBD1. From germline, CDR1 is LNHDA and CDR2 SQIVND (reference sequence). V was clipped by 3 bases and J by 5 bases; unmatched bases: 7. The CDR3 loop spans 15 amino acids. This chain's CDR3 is CASSIAGGVGDTQYF. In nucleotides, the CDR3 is TGTGCCAGTAGTATTGCAGGGGGCGTTGGAGATACGCAGTATTTT.

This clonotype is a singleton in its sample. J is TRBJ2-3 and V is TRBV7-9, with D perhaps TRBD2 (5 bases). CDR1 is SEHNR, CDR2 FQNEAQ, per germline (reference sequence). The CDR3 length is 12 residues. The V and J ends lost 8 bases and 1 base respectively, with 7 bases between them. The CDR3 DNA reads TGTGCCAGCGATAGCGGCACAGATACGCAGTATTTT. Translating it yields CASDSGTDTQYF. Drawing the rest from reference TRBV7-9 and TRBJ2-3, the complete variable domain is DTGVSQNPRHKITKRGQNVTFRCDPISEHNRLYWYRQTLGQGPEFLTYFQNEAQLEKSRLLSDRFSAERPKGSFSTLEIQRTEQGDSAMYLCASDSGTDTQYFGPGTRLTVL.

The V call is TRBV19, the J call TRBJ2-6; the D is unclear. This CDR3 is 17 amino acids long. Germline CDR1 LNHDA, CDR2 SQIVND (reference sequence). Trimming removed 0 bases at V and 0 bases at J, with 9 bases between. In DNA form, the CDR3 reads TGTGCCAGTAGTATAGAATTTAGCTTCTCTGGGGCCAACGTCCTGACTTTC. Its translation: CASSIEFSFSGANVLTF.

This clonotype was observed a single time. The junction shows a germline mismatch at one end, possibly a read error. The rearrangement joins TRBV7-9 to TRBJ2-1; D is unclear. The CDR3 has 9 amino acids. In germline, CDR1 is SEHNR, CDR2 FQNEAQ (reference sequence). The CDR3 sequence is CASSPPLSF. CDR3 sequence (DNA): TGTGCCAGCAGCCCCCCACTTTCGTTC.

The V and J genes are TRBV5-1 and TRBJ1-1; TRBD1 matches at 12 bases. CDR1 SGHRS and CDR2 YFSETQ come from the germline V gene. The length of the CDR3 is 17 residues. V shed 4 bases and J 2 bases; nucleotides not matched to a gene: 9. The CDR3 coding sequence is TGCGCCAGCAGCCCGGGACAGGGGGCGCGGGTCAACACTGAAGCTTTCTTT. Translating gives CASSPGQGARVNTEAFF.

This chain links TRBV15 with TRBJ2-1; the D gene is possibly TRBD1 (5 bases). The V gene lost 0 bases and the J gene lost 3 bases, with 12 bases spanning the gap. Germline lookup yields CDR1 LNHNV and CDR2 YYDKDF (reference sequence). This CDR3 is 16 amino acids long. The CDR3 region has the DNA TGTGCCACCAGCAGAGACGGTTCAGGGAACTACAATGAGCAGTTCTTC. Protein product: CATSRDGSGNYNEQFF.

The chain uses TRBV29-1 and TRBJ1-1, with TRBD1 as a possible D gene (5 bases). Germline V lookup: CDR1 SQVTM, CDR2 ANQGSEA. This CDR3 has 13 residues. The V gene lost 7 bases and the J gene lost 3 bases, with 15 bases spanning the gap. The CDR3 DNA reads TGCAGCGCCGGGAAGGTCAGGGACACTGAAGCTTTCTTT. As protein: CSAGKVRDTEAFF.

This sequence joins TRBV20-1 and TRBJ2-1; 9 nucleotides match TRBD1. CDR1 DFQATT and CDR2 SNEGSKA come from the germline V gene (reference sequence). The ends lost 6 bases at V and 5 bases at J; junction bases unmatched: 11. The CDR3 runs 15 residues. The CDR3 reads CSAPHRGPSDNEQFF. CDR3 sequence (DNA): TGCAGTGCCCCTCACAGGGGGCCGTCGGACAATGAGCAGTTCTTC.

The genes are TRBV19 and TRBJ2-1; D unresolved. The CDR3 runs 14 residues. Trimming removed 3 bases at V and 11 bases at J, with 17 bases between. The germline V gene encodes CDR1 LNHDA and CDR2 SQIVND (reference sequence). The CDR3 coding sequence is TGTGCCAGTAGTATCCAGGCCGCCCCGGTTAAGCAGTTCTTC. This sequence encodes CASSIQAAPVKQFF.

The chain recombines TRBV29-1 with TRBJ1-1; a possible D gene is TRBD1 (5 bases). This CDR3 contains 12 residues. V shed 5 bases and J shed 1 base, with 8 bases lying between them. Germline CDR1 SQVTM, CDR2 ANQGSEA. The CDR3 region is CSVRRGNTEAFF. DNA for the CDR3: TGCAGCGTTAGGAGGGGGAACACTGAAGCTTTCTTT.

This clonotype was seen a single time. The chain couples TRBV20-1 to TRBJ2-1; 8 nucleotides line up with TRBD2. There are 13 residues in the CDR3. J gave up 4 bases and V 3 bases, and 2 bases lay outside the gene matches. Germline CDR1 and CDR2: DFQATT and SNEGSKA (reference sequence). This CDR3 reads CSARLAGYNEQFF. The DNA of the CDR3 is TGCAGTGCTAGGTTAGCGGGGTACAATGAGCAGTTCTTC.

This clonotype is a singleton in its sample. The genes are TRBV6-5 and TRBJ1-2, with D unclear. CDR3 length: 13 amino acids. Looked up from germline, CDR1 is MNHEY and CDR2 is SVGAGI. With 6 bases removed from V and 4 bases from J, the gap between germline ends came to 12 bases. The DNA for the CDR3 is TGTGCCAGCAGCTTGGGGAGGATCTATGGCTACACCTTC. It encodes CASSLGRIYGYTF.